The 9 T cell receptor beta chains below were found in one sample sequenced in a study of CD8 T cells in ankylosing spondylitis. Each CDR3 protein gets one entry after TCRdb re-called the 5' RACE reads with MiXCR. The table shows about 220,000 distinct CDR3 sequences, with roughly a tenth occurring only once. Sequencing was performed on blood, either unsorted or a sorted T cell fraction (not recorded which). The receptors shown here come from a male donor with ankylosing spondylitis or in good health (not recorded which).

This clonotype appeared many times. This chain connects TRBV7-2 to TRBJ1-5; a possible D gene is TRBD1 (5 bases). The germline CDR1 and CDR2 sequences are SGHTA and FQGNSA. The CDR3 has 15 residues. V was cut by 2 bases and J by 6 bases, with 14 bases left in between. The chain's CDR3 is CASSLREGFGQPQHF. In DNA form, the CDR3 reads TGTGCCAGCAGCTTACGGGAGGGGTTCGGTCAGCCCCAGCATTTT. Combining the CDR3 with reference TRBV7-2 and TRBJ1-5 gives the whole variable domain GAGVSQSPSNKVTEKGKDVELRCDPISGHTALYWYRQSLGQGLEFLIYFQGNSAPDKSGLPSDRFSAERTGGSVSTLTIQRTQQEDSAVYLCASSLREGFGQPQHFGDGTRLSIL.

This clonotype was seen repeatedly, ten times or more. This rearrangement joins TRBV12-3 or TRBV12-4 to TRBJ2-2, with 8 bases identical to TRBD2. The CDR3 length is 15 residues. V lost 7 bases and J lost 0; bases outside the gene matches: 4. Here the CDR3 DNA reads TGTGCCAGCACCTTAGCGGGAACGAACACCGGGGAGCTGTTTTTT. Its protein is CASTLAGTNTGELFF.

This clonotype was picked up many times. This chain joins TRBV12-3 or TRBV12-4 and TRBJ2-4; D is uncertain. There are 11 residues in the CDR3. Trimming took off 5 bases at V and 6 bases at J, with 5 bases between the two ends. The chain's CDR3 is CASSLGNIQYF. CDR3 coding DNA: TGTGCCAGCAGTCTCGGAAACATTCAGTACTTC.

This clonotype has only a few counts. The chain couples TRBV3-1 to TRBJ2-1; 10 positions match TRBD2. The CDR3 is 15 residues long. V lost 4 bases to trimming and J lost 5 bases; unmatched junction nucleotides: 5. Germline loops: CDR1 LGHDT, CDR2 YNNKEL (reference sequence). CDR3 nucleotide sequence: TGTGCCAGCAGCCGTAGCGGGGGGCATAACAATGAGCAGTTCTTC. Translating it yields CASSRSGGHNNEQFF.

This clonotype was found a few times. This chain joins TRBV9 and TRBJ2-3, with D perhaps matching TRBD2 (7 bases). The V end lost 4 bases, the J end lost 2 bases, and 26 bases lay between the germline ends. The CDR3 is made up of 19 amino acids. Germline V gives CDR1 SGDLS, CDR2 YYNGEE. The CDR3, as DNA: TGTGCCAGCAGCCTCTCCCTCGGGAAGGGGGGGCAATCCACAGATACGCAGTATTTT. As protein: CASSLSLGKGGQSTDTQYF.

The genes are TRBV18 and TRBJ1-1; the match to TRBD1 covers 10 bases. Unmatched junction bases numbered 4, after V lost 3 bases and J lost 3 bases. The germline V gene encodes CDR1 KGHSH and CDR2 LQKENI. CDR3 size: 15 residues. CDR3 loop: CASSPRDRGDTEAFF. The CDR3 coding sequence is TGTGCCAGCTCACCGCGGGACAGGGGAGACACTGAAGCTTTCTTT.

There are many counts of this clonotype. The rearrangement links TRBV5-1 to TRBJ2-5; D gene uncertain. V shed 2 bases and J shed 4 bases, with 12 bases lying between them. This CDR3 is 14 amino acids long. Germline V lookup: CDR1 SGHRS, CDR2 YFSETQ. The CDR3 sequence is CASSFGEKGETQYF. For the CDR3, the DNA is TGCGCCAGCAGCTTTGGGGAAAAGGGAGAGACCCAGTACTTC.

This clonotype was detected ten times or more. The rearrangement links TRBV12-3 or TRBV12-4 to TRBJ1-5; TRBD1 matches at 7 bases. The CDR3 length is 14 residues. Unmatched junction bases numbered 5, after V lost 7 bases and J lost 2 bases. This chain's CDR3 is CASTRQGGNQPQHF. The DNA of the CDR3 is TGTGCCAGCACCAGACAGGGAGGCAATCAGCCCCAGCATTTT.

In this sample, this clonotype turned up many times. The chain links TRBV5-6 to TRBJ1-5, with D perhaps TRBD1 (6 bases). The CDR3 sequence is 13 residues long. The germline V gene encodes CDR1 SGHDT and CDR2 YYEEEE. V was cut by 2 bases and J by 9 bases, with 12 bases left in between. The CDR3 here is CASSLGQPGPQHF. CDR3 DNA sequence: TGTGCCAGCAGCTTAGGACAGCCGGGGCCCCAGCATTTT.